This T cell receptor (beta chain) was captured in a study of blood T cell repertoires in COVID-19 (TCRdb year 2020). Looking at the study overall: The collaborator samples originated in the United States, Italy and Spain and spanned the acute and convalescent phases of COVID-19. The dataset comprised deeply sampled blood TCRbeta repertoires from subjects exposed to, actively infected with, or recovered from COVID-19. The repertoires were released in a freely available public database intended as a resource for research on the immune response to SARS-CoV-2. Nearly every sample came with metadata listing a de-identified subject ID, COVID-19 status, age in years and sex. The prospective study material was composed of cDNA or gDNA derived from T cells, B-cell-depleted T cells, or PBMCs. The samples were drawn from the first 160 participants of the ongoing ImmuneRACE study and from about 1,200 subjects provided by 6 global collaborators. Where available, HLA class I and class II types were obtained from metadata supplied by the sample provider rather than from assay-based typing. The research as a whole found: How much clinical and demographic metadata was included differed by source and by participant, and the metadata was provided uncurated.

V is cut back by 7 bases and J by 0 bases, with 5 bases in the junction unmatched. From cysteine to phenylalanine, the CDR3 is 15 amino acids long. Of all the DNA, just the CDR3 is kept, 45 bases in frame from base 1. The germline V gene supplies CDR1 SNHLY and CDR2 FYNNEI. Participants in the prospective study were aged about 18 to 90 years, lived in 20 to 25 United States geographic areas, and enrolled through a virtual design. To assign participants to cohorts, the prospective study relied on clinical history that participants themselves reported in a screening survey and a study questionnaire. For ImmuneRACE Cohort 3, a participant was defined as recovered based on two consecutive negative NP/OP PCR tests, clearance by a healthcare professional, or resolution of symptoms. In the prospective study, mobile phlebotomists collected whole blood, serum and a nasopharyngeal or oropharyngeal swab from each participant. Participants in the prospective study had the option to provide additional blood draws and questionnaires over an approximately 2-month period. Before DNA extraction, blood samples from the prospective study were shipped at room temperature or frozen.

TCRbeta CDR3 regions were amplified from genomic DNA using the immunoSEQ Assay, a bias-controlled multiplex PCR. Processing in the source paper ran as follows. Nucleated cell counts per sample were estimated from amplification of reference gene primers within the assay. To quantify the absolute abundance of each unique TCRbeta CDR3 rearrangement, sequence reads were collapsed and filtered. For each sample, productive Simpson clonality was calculated by taking the square root of Simpson's diversity index across productive rearrangements. In TCRdb, the immuneACCESS table is reduced to in-frame sequences with V and J assigned. These tables do not hold every clone; where another copy was compared, an unresolved V gene accounts for under half, and the others remain unexplained. That table furnishes V, J and clone size, whereas the DNA furnished D and trimming. The sample table shows over 250,000 clones, and roughly 91% are seen once. The ten largest clones take up roughly 1.9% of the sample.

In regard to this clone: The antigen it binds to is not known. Base-call qualities are not available, and no considerably larger clone is one nucleotide away. The sample carries other DNA sequences with the same CDR3.

The chain joins TRBV2 to TRBJ1-5; 8 bases in the junction line up with TRBD1. The sequence was obtained from an older woman who had recovered from COVID-19. The specimen sequenced was PBMCs or T cells enriched from blood (not recorded which). The DNA is as follows: TGTGCCAGCACCGGGACAGGATATAGCAATCAGCCCCAGCATTTT. Its protein reads: CASTGTGYSNQPQHF. The full variable domain, completed from the reference TRBV2 and TRBJ1-5 proteins outside the CDR3, reads EPEVTQTPSHQVTQMGQEVILRCVPISNHLYFYWYRQILGQKVEFLVSFYNNEISEKSEIFDDQFSVERPDGSNFTLKIRSTKLEDSAMYFCASTGTGYSNQPQHFGDGTRLSIL.